Listed here are 23 T cell receptor beta chains from one sample, sequenced in a study of beta chain features in type 1 diabetes. cDNA synthesis used the whole RNA isolate, giving expressed TCRB sequences. Using immunoSEQ multiplex PCR, the repertoire was profiled, and TCRdb retains in-frame clones only, with some absent. The sample contains roughly 450,000 clones, 11% of which appear only once. Material for sequencing was naive CD4+ T cells from blood. The origin of the receptors is a woman between 18 and 29 years old in good health.

The V gene is TRBV11-3, the J gene TRBJ2-5, with D unresolved. V lost 6 bases and J 0 bases, leaving 11 bases between the germline ends. The CDR3 runs 14 residues. Germline V gives CDR1 SGHNT, CDR2 YENEEA. Written as DNA, the CDR3 is TGTGCCAGCAGACCGGACCGAAACCAAGAGACCCAGTACTTC. This sequence encodes CASRPDRNQETQYF.

This clone was seen a handful of times. The rearrangement links TRBV5-1 to TRBJ1-5, with D possibly matching TRBD1 (5 bases). V dropped 4 bases and J dropped 2 bases, with 7 bases sitting between them. Germline V gives CDR1 SGHRS, CDR2 YFSETQ. The CDR3 contains 13 residues. The CDR3 loop reads CASSGDGNQPQHF. The CDR3 DNA follows: TGCGCCAGCAGCGGGGACGGCAATCAGCCCCAGCATTTT.

This clone came up a few times. The gene calls are TRBV7-6 and TRBJ2-3; the D gene is possibly TRBD1 (6 bases). CDR1 and CDR2 (germline): SGHVS, FNYEAQ. Trimming cost V 7 bases and J 2 bases, with 13 bases left between them. The CDR3 totals 14 residues. The CDR3 loop reads CASTRQETTDTQYF. In nucleotides, the CDR3 is TGTGCCAGCACCCGACAGGAGACCACAGATACGCAGTATTTT.

The CDR3 DNA reads TGCGCCAGCAGCAGTACAGGGCCCGATCAGCCCCAGCATTTT. Amino acids: CASSSTGPDQPQHF. The rearrangement uses TRBV5-1 and TRBJ1-5; D possibly corresponds to TRBD1 (6 bases). The CDR3 has 14 residues. Looked up from germline, CDR1 is SGHRS and CDR2 is YFSETQ. V was pared by 4 bases and J by 5 bases, with 13 bases between.

V and J are TRBV7-2 and TRBJ2-5, with TRBD1 as a possible D gene (5 bases). The J call may be mistaken, given a closer DNA end match to TRBJ2-7. This CDR3 has 15 amino acids. CDR1 is SGHTA, CDR2 FQGNSA, per germline. The CDR3 loop is CASSPGALSSYEQYF. In DNA form, the CDR3 reads TGTGCCAGCAGCCCTGGGGCCCTTAGCTCCTACGAGCAGTACTTC.

This clone has more than one count but fewer than ten. The J gene is TRBJ2-1, the V gene TRBV12-5; weak D call: TRBD1 (5 bases). V lost 3 bases to trimming and J lost 9 bases, with 9 bases between them. Germline CDR1 is LGHNT and CDR2 is FRNRAP. CDR3 size: 12 residues. CDR3 amino acids: CASGLGVGEQFF. The CDR3 DNA reads TGTGCTAGTGGTTTAGGGGTTGGTGAGCAGTTCTTC.

This clone was seen more than once but under ten times. The same CDR3 arises from other DNA sequences in this sample as well. V and J are TRBV5-1 and TRBJ2-3; 9 positions agree with TRBD2. Germline CDR1 is SGHRS and CDR2 is YFSETQ. The CDR3 has 14 amino acids. V lost 2 bases and J lost 3; bases outside the gene matches: 1. DNA for the CDR3: TGCGCCAGCAGCTTCACTAGCGGGACAGATACGCAGTATTTT. This encodes CASSFTSGTDTQYF.

This clone was seen a few times. This chain's CDR3 is CASSSYRVADTQYF. CDR3 nucleotides: TGCGCCAGCAGCTCATACAGGGTAGCAGATACGCAGTATTTT. The chain uses TRBV5-1 and TRBJ2-3, with TRBD1 as a possible D gene (6 bases). Trimming took off 3 bases at V and 4 bases at J, with 12 bases between the two ends. The length of the CDR3 is 14 residues. CDR1 and CDR2 (germline): SGHRS, YFSETQ. Full variable domain (missing parts from reference TRBV5-1 and TRBJ2-3): KAGVTQTPRYLIKTRGQQVTLSCSPISGHRSVSWYQQTPGQGLQFLFEYFSETQRNKGNFPGRFSGRQFSNSRSEMNVSTLELGDSALYLCASSSYRVADTQYFGPGTRLTVL.

The V gene is TRBV7-3, the J gene TRBJ1-1, with D unresolved. Trimming stripped 5 bases from V and 8 bases from J, with 12 bases between. CDR1 and CDR2 (germline): SGHTA, FQGTGA. CDR3 length: 12 residues. The CDR3 DNA follows: TGTGCCAGCAGCACGGGTGGCGAGGAAGCTTTCTTT. Translation: CASSTGGEEAFF.

The gene calls are TRBV4-3 and TRBJ2-5; D might be TRBD1 (5 bases). Trimming pared 3 bases from V and 5 bases from J, leaving 13 bases between. Looked up from germline, CDR1 is LGHNA and CDR2 is YSLEER. CDR3 size: 14 residues. The CDR3 here is CASSQTPGRETQYF. Written as DNA, the CDR3 is TGCGCCAGCAGCCAGACCCCAGGGCGGGAGACCCAGTACTTC.

This clone showed up just a few times. Other DNA sequences in the sample encode the same CDR3. The chain has TRBV5-1 and TRBJ2-5; 9 bases align to TRBD1. Germline CDR1 reads SGHRS; CDR2 reads YFSETQ. The CDR3 has 14 amino acids. The trim removed 4 bases at V and 5 bases at J, leaving 6 bases unmatched. The CDR3 sequence is CASSTGQGGETQYF. CDR3 in DNA: TGCGCCAGCAGCACGGGACAGGGAGGGGAGACCCAGTACTTC.

This clone was seen a few times. This chain uses TRBV9 with TRBJ1-1; D ambiguous. CDR1 is SGDLS, CDR2 YYNGEE, per germline. V was cut by 2 bases and J by 3 bases, with 8 bases left in between. The CDR3 has 13 amino acids. The CDR3, as DNA: TGTGCCAGCAGCGTCGAAAGCGACACTGAAGCTTTCTTT. Encoded protein: CASSVESDTEAFF. The full variable domain, with the rest looked up from reference TRBV9 and TRBJ1-1, is DSGVTQTPKHLITATGQRVTLRCSPRSGDLSVYWYQQSLDQGLQFLIQYYNGEERAKGNILERFSAQQFPDLHSELNLSSLELGDSALYFCASSVESDTEAFFGQGTRLTVV.

In its sample, this clone was seen a few times. The genes are TRBV10-3 and TRBJ1-1, with D unresolved. V lost 2 bases and J 6 bases, leaving 19 bases between the germline ends. The CDR3 is 16 amino acids. Germline CDR1 reads ENHRY; CDR2 reads SYGVKD. CDR3 loop: CAISETHSEGFAEAFF. In DNA form, the CDR3 reads TGTGCCATCAGTGAGACGCATTCGGAAGGGTTTGCTGAAGCTTTCTTT.

V and J are TRBV28 and TRBJ2-1, with 7 bases lining up with TRBD2. V trimming: 9 bases; J trimming: 1 base; junction bases outside the gene matches: 6. The CDR3 has 14 residues. Germline V gives CDR1 MDHEN, CDR2 SYDVKM. The CDR3 sequence: CASCGGASYNEQFF. In nucleotides, the CDR3 is TGTGCCAGTTGCGGGGGAGCGTCCTACAATGAGCAGTTCTTC.

The V call is TRBV13, the J call TRBJ1-4; 10 bases fit TRBD1. The CDR3 length is 16 residues. CDR1 and CDR2 from the germline V gene are PRHDT and FYEKMQ (reference sequence). Germline trimming cut 5 bases from V and 6 bases from J; bases unmatched to any gene: 9. CDR3 sequence (DNA): TGTGCCAGCAGCAACCGGGACAGGGGTCGGGATGAAAAACTGTTTTTT. Translating it yields CASSNRDRGRDEKLFF.

The sample holds a few counts of this clone. V and J are TRBV5-6 and TRBJ1-4, with 8 bases lining up with TRBD1. CDR3 length: 12 residues. Losses at the gene ends were 4 bases for V and 8 bases for J; bases not matched to a gene: 1. Germline assignment: CDR1 SGHDT and CDR2 YYEEEE. The CDR3 loop reads CASSQGAEKLFF. CDR3 nucleotides: TGTGCCAGCAGCCAGGGGGCAGAAAAACTGTTTTTT.

This clone turned up a few times. The chain joins TRBV18 to TRBJ2-3; a weak D match, TRBD2 (6 bases). Germline V gives CDR1 KGHSH, CDR2 LQKENI. The CDR3 has 14 residues. Trimming shortened V by 6 bases and J by 2 bases, and 12 bases separated the two germline ends. CDR3: CASSNSGFTDTQYF. The CDR3 nucleotides read TGTGCCAGCTCGAATAGCGGATTCACAGATACGCAGTATTTT.

This sequence joins TRBV9 and TRBJ1-2; D uncertain. CDR3 length: 17 amino acids. Germline V gives CDR1 SGDLS, CDR2 YYNGEE. V shed 6 bases and J shed 4 bases, with 25 bases lying between them. The CDR3 loop reads CASTRVKTKFDRYGYTF. In nucleotides, the CDR3 is TGTGCCAGCACCCGGGTCAAGACAAAATTCGACCGCTATGGCTACACCTTC.

This clone was found a few times. The rearrangement links TRBV5-1 to TRBJ1-4; tentative D call: TRBD1 (5 bases). Trimming shortened V by 4 bases and J by 2 bases, and 12 bases separated the two germline ends. This CDR3 has 15 amino acids. Germline loops: CDR1 SGHRS, CDR2 YFSETQ. CDR3 loop: CASSPLSGTNEKLFF. Here the CDR3 DNA reads TGCGCCAGCAGCCCGCTGTCAGGGACTAATGAAAAACTGTTTTTT. The full variable domain, in which reference TRBV5-1 and TRBJ1-4 provide the parts outside the CDR3, is KAGVTQTPRYLIKTRGQQVTLSCSPISGHRSVSWYQQTPGQGLQFLFEYFSETQRNKGNFPGRFSGRQFSNSRSEMNVSTLELGDSALYLCASSPLSGTNEKLFFGSGTQLSVL.

The chain recombines TRBV7-9 with TRBJ2-7; no clear D. The germline V gene has CDR1 SEHNR and CDR2 FQNEAQ (reference sequence). The CDR3 loop spans 14 amino acids. The V end lost 4 bases, the J end lost 3 bases, and 13 bases lay between the germline ends. DNA for the CDR3: TGTGCCAGCAGCTCGAGCGACAATTTCTACGAGCAGTACTTC. Amino acid sequence: CASSSSDNFYEQYF.

This rearrangement joins TRBV5-1 to TRBJ2-7; no definite D call. Germline values: CDR1 SGHRS, CDR2 YFSETQ. The CDR3 loop spans 14 amino acids. V lost 0 bases to trimming and J lost 5 bases, with 12 bases between them. In DNA, the CDR3 is TGCGCCAGCAGCTTGGCCCACTTCAGTGACGAGCAGTACGTC. Protein product: CASSLAHFSDEQYV.

V and J are TRBV2 and TRBJ1-5, with 7 bases aligning to TRBD1. The length of the CDR3 is 16 residues. Trimming removed 7 bases from V and 0 bases from J; junction bases left unmatched: 9. CDR1 SNHLY and CDR2 FYNNEI come from the germline V gene. DNA for the CDR3: TGTGCCAGCAAATCGGGACAGTTTAATAGCAATCAGCCCCAGCATTTT. Its protein is CASKSGQFNSNQPQHF.

This clone was recorded only once. This chain links TRBV28 with TRBJ1-6; 8 bases are a match to TRBD1. V shed 3 bases and J 9 bases; nucleotides not matched to a gene: 7. The CDR3 is made up of 15 amino acids. The germline V gene encodes CDR1 MDHEN and CDR2 SYDVKM. The CDR3 DNA reads TGTGCCAGCAGTTTTGTGGGACAGGCAATTTCACCCCTCCACTTT. As protein: CASSFVGQAISPLHF.